The 18 T cell receptor beta chains below all came from one sample that was sequenced in a study of beta chain features in type 1 diabetes. Isolated RNA was reverse transcribed in full, so expressed TCRB transcripts were sequenced. Measured with immunoSEQ multiplex PCR; TCRdb has only the in-frame clones, and not every one. The data contain around 690,000 clones, 12% of them seen just once; the ten biggest clones take up more than 0.1%. For these receptors, no antigen is known. The study's findings and limits: Shortening that was moderate but significant affected the TCRB CDR3s of Type 1 diabetes patients in all four CD4+ subsets.

The specimen was naive CD4+ T cells from blood. All receptors derive from a man aged 30 to 45 with type 1 diabetes.

The rearrangement joins TRBV13 to TRBJ1-6, with D possibly matching TRBD1 (5 bases). The length of the CDR3 is 16 residues. Trimming stripped 4 bases from V and 7 bases from J, with 17 bases between. The V gene's germline CDR1 is PRHDT and CDR2 FYEKMQ (reference sequence). This CDR3 is CASSSRGGDGNSPLHF. DNA of the CDR3: TGTGCCAGCAGCTCCCGGGGAGGGGACGGCAATTCACCCCTCCACTTT.

This clone appeared a few times. This rearrangement joins TRBV27 to TRBJ2-7, with no clear D. Germline V gene data show CDR1 as MNHEY and CDR2 as SMNVEV (reference sequence). The CDR3 is 13 residues long. Trimming removed 4 bases at V and 0 bases at J, with 7 bases between. The CDR3 DNA is TGTGCCAGCAGTTCCTACCTCTCCTACGAGCAGTACTTC. It is translated as CASSSYLSYEQYF.

This clone was detected only a few times. The rearrangement uses TRBV19 and TRBJ1-5, with D possibly matching TRBD1 (5 bases). CDR1 is LNHDA and CDR2 is SQIVND in the germline V gene (reference sequence). The CDR3 has 16 amino acids. Trimming took off 6 bases at V and 0 bases at J, with 15 bases between the two ends. Here the CDR3 reads CASRIEGRNSNQPQHF. CDR3 bases: TGTGCCAGTAGGATCGAGGGGAGAAATAGCAATCAGCCCCAGCATTTT.

J is TRBJ1-4 and V is TRBV28, with unresolved D. V shed 5 bases and J shed 8 bases, with 18 bases lying between them. Per germline, CDR1 MDHEN and CDR2 SYDVKM. This CDR3 spans 15 amino acids. The CDR3 protein is CASSPPGPRREKLFF. CDR3 DNA sequence: TGTGCCAGCAGTCCACCGGGTCCCCGCCGGGAAAAACTGTTTTTT.

The V gene is TRBV5-4, the J gene TRBJ1-1, with D maybe TRBD1 (5 bases). The V end lost 1 base, the J end lost 4 bases, and 14 bases lay between the germline ends. The CDR3 consists of 15 residues. In germline, CDR1 is SGHNT, CDR2 YYREEE (reference sequence). For the CDR3, the DNA is TGTGCCAGCAGCTTGTTGTTGGCAGGGAGCACTGAAGCTTTCTTT. It encodes CASSLLLAGSTEAFF.

This clone was counted a few times. The chain joins TRBV4-3 to TRBJ2-1; perhaps D is TRBD1 or TRBD2 (9 bases each). Trimming took off 4 bases at V and 4 bases at J, with 26 bases between the two ends. The CDR3 sequence is 19 residues long. Germline V gene data show CDR1 as LGHNA and CDR2 as YSLEER. The DNA of the CDR3 is TGCGCCAGCAGCCCGCATGGACAGGGGCCTAGCGGGGATTACAATGAGCAGTTCTTC. It translates to CASSPHGQGPSGDYNEQFF.

A few counts support this clone. The J gene is TRBJ2-3, the V gene TRBV29-1; D remains ambiguous. The CDR3 consists of 12 residues. Germline V gene lookup returns CDR1 SQVTM and CDR2 ANQGSEA. V lost 3 bases and J lost 2, with 6 bases in between. The CDR3 here is CSVDRDTDTQYF. The CDR3 region has the DNA TGCAGCGTTGACCGAGACACAGATACGCAGTATTTT.

V is TRBV5-4 and J is TRBJ1-6; perhaps TRBD1 as D (6 bases). With 3 bases removed from V and 17 bases from J, the gap between germline ends came to 21 bases. Germline lookup yields CDR1 SGHNT and CDR2 YYREEE (reference sequence). The CDR3 loop spans 14 amino acids. In nucleotides, the CDR3 is TGTGCCAGCAGCTCAAAACAGGGACAAGGGTTCGTCCACTTT. Protein sequence: CASSSKQGQGFVHF.

The chain combines TRBV6-5 with TRBJ1-6, with a possible D match to TRBD1 (6 bases). This CDR3 is 13 amino acids long. The V and J ends lost 6 bases and 9 bases respectively, with 12 bases between them. Per germline, CDR1 MNHEY and CDR2 SVGAGI. As DNA, the CDR3 is TGTGCCAGCAGAAGGGACATGGCTTCACCCCTCCACTTT. It specifies CASRRDMASPLHF.

This clone was found a few times. This chain links TRBV2 with TRBJ1-3, with D hard to call. V was shortened by 7 bases and J by 0 bases, with 4 bases between the two germline ends. CDR1 and CDR2 (germline): SNHLY, FYNNEI. The CDR3 is made up of 12 amino acids. DNA of the CDR3: TGTGCCAGCACCGACTCTGGAAACACCATATATTTT. Translated, it gives CASTDSGNTIYF.

CDR3 loop: CASSLDTVPYGYTF. DNA for the CDR3: TGTGCCAGCAGCTTAGATACGGTCCCCTATGGCTACACCTTC. The chain is built from TRBV11-2 and TRBJ1-2, with D uncertain. CDR3 length: 14 residues. Trimming left V 0 bases short and J 4 bases short, with 9 bases between. The germline gives CDR1 SGHAT, CDR2 FQNNGV.

The chain links TRBV19 to TRBJ1-1; 7 bases agree with TRBD1. CDR1 is LNHDA, CDR2 SQIVND, per germline (reference sequence). The V gene end was trimmed by 4 bases and the J gene end by 3 bases; junction bases not matched to a gene: 2. The CDR3 has 13 amino acids. The CDR3 DNA reads as TGTGCCAGTAGTAACGACAGGGACACTGAAGCTTTCTTT. Its protein product is CASSNDRDTEAFF. The entire variable domain, with the rest obtained from reference TRBV19 and TRBJ1-1, is as follows: DGGITQSPKYLFRKEGQNVTLSCEQNLNHDAMYWYRQDPGQGLRLIYYSQIVNDFQKGDIAEGYSVSREKKESFPLTVTSAQKNPTAFYLCASSNDRDTEAFFGQGTRLTVV.

The chain employs TRBV4-2 and TRBJ1-1; TRBD1 aligns across 10 bases. The germline gives CDR1 LGHNA, CDR2 YNFKEQ. There are 16 residues in the CDR3. V lost 3 bases to trimming and J lost 7 bases; unmatched junction nucleotides: 11. CDR3 amino acids: CASSQVRTGGIIEAFF. The CDR3 DNA is TGTGCCAGCAGCCAGGTACGGACAGGGGGAATTATTGAAGCTTTCTTT.

The chain combines TRBV7-2 with TRBJ2-3; tentative D call: TRBD2 (6 bases). The CDR3 covers 17 residues. Germline CDR1 is SGHTA and CDR2 is FQGNSA. Between the trimmed V and J ends, which lost 5 bases and 1 base, there was a span of 19 bases. CDR3 DNA sequence: TGTGCCAGCAGCCAGGTGGGCGTGGGGGGACGCACAGATACGCAGTATTTT. Encoded protein: CASSQVGVGGRTDTQYF.

V and J are TRBV6-5 and TRBJ2-7; the D gene is possibly TRBD1 (6 bases). The CDR3 is made up of 14 amino acids. Germline values: CDR1 MNHEY, CDR2 SVGAGI. V lost 8 bases and J 0 bases, leaving 14 bases between the germline ends. Written as DNA, the CDR3 is TGTGCCAGCGCGAGGGACATCCTCTCCTACGAGCAGTACTTC. Translating gives CASARDILSYEQYF.

This clone was counted a few times. V usage is TRBV11-2 and J usage is TRBJ1-2; D may be TRBD1 (5 bases). The CDR3 totals 13 residues. Trimming removed 5 bases from V and 6 bases from J, with 13 bases in between. The germline V gene has CDR1 SGHAT and CDR2 FQNNGV. CDR3 nucleotide sequence: TGTGCCAGCAGCATCCCAGGGTCAGATGGCTACACCTTC. Translating gives CASSIPGSDGYTF.

The J gene is TRBJ1-5, the V gene TRBV7-8; no clear D gene. Trimming stripped 4 bases from V and 0 bases from J, with 13 bases between. The germline V gene has CDR1 SGHVS and CDR2 FQNEAQ. The CDR3 is 16 residues long. In nucleotides, the CDR3 is TGTGCCAGCAGCTCTGCGGATCCTTATAGCAATCAGCCCCAGCATTTT. This encodes CASSSADPYSNQPQHF.

DNA of the CDR3: TGCAGCGTTGAAGATCTTCAACTAGCGGGGGGAACAGATACGCAGTATTTT. Translating it yields CSVEDLQLAGGTDTQYF. The chain combines TRBV29-1 with TRBJ2-3; 12 bases match TRBD2. V lost 0 bases and J lost 3; bases outside the gene matches: 7. Germline V gene sequence: CDR1 SQVTM, CDR2 ANQGSEA. The CDR3 runs to 17 residues.